The entry that follows covers one T cell receptor (beta chain) sequence. In the authors' workflow: Amplifying reference gene primers gave estimates of nucleated cell counts. Sequencing used immunoSEQ multiplex PCR; TCRdb keeps in-frame clones, though not all of them. That table furnishes V, J and clone size, whereas the DNA furnished D and trimming. The sample holds about 57,000 clones, around 92% seen once. These data are taken from a study of blood T cell repertoires in COVID-19. Overall study context: From the United States, Italy and Spain came samples of acute and convalescent COVID-19. T cells, B-cell-depleted T cells, or PBMCs supplied cDNA or gDNA.

The CDR3 length is 15 residues. Trimming pared 1 base from V and 5 bases from J, leaving 14 bases between. Germline values: CDR1 MNHEY, CDR2 SMNVEV (reference sequence). The sequencing input was peripheral blood. This receptor was taken from a man aged 60 to 69 with acute or convalescent COVID-19. The chain employs TRBV27 and TRBJ1-1; unclear D gene. CDR3 protein: CASSLYRGSNTEAFF. The CDR3 nucleotides are TGTGCCAGCAGTTTATACCGGGGAAGTAATACTGAAGCTTTCTTT.